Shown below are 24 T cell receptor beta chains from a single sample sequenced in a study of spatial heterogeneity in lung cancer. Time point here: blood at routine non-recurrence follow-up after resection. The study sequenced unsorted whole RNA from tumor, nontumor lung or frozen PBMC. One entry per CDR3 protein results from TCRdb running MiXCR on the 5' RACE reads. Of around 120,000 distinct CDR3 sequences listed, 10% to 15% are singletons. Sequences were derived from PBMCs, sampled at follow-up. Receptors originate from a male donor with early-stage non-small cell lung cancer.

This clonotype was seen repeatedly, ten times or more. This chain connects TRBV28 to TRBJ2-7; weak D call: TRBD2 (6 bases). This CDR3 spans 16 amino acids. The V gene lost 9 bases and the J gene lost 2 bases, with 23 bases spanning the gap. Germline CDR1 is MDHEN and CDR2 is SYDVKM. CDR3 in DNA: TGTGCCAGTGGTACGACGGGAGACACCCGAACCTACGAGCAGTACTTC. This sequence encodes CASGTTGDTRTYEQYF. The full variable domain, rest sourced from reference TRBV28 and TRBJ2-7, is DVKVTQSSRYLVKRTGEKVFLECVQDMDHENMFWYRQDPGLGLRLIYFSYDVKMKEKGDIPEGYSVSREKKERFSLILESASTNQTSMYLCASGTTGDTRTYEQYFGPGTRLTVT.

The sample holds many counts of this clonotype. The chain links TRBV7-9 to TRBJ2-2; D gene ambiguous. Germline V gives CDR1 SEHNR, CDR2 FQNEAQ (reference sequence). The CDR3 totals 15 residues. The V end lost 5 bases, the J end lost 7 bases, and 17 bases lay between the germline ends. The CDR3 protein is CASSPLEPLLGELFF. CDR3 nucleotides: TGTGCCAGCAGCCCCCTCGAGCCGCTGCTCGGGGAGCTGTTTTTT.

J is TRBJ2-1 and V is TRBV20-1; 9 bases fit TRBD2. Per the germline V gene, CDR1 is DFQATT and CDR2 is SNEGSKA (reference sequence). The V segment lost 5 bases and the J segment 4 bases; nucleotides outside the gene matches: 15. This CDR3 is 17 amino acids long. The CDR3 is CSALGRGGALFYNEQFF. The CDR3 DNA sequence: TGCAGTGCTTTGGGGCGCGGGGGGGCCCTATTTTACAATGAGCAGTTCTTC.

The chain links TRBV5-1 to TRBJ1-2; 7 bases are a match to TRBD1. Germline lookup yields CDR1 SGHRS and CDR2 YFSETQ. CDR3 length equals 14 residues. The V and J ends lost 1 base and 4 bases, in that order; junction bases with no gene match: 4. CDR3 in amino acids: CASSLRTGGYGYTF. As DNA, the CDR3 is TGCGCCAGCAGCTTGAGGACAGGTGGCTATGGCTACACCTTC.

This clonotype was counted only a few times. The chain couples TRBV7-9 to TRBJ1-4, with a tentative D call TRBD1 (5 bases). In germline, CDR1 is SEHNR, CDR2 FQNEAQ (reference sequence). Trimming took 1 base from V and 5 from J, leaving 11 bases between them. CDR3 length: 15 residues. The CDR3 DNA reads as TGTGCCAGCAGCTTAGGGGGGGATCCCAATGAAAAACTGTTTTTT. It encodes CASSLGGDPNEKLFF.

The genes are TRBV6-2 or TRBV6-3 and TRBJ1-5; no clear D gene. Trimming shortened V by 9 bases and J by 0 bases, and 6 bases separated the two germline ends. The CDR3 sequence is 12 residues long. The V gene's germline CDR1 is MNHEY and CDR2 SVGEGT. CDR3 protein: CASGLSNQPQHF. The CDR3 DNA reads TGTGCCAGTGGTCTTAGCAATCAGCCCCAGCATTTT.

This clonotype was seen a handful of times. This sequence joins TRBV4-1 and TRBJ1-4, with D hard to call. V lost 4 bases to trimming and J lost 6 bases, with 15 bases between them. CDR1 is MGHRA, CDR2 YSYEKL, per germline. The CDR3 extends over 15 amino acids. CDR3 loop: CASSRGEVRDEKLFF. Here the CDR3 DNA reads TGCGCCAGCAGCCGCGGAGAGGTACGGGATGAAAAACTGTTTTTT.

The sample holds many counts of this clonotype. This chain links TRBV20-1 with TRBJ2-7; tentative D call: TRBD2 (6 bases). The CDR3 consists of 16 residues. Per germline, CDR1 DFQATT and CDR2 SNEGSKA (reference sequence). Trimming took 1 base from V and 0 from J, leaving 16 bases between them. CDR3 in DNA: TGCAGTGCTAGAGGGGTGGGCTGGGACTTCTCCTACGAGCAGTACTTC. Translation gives CSARGVGWDFSYEQYF.

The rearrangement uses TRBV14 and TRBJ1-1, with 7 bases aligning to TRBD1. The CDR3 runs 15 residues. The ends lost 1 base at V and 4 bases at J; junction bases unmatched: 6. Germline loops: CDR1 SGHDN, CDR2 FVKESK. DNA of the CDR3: TGTGCCAGCAGCCAAGGCCCAGGGGGTAGCACTGAAGCTTTCTTT. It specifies CASSQGPGGSTEAFF.

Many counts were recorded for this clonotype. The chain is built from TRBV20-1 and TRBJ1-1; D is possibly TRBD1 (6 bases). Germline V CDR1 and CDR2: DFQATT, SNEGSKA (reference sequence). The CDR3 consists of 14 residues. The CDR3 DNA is TGCAGCCCTAGACCCGGACAGAAGAACACTGAAGCTTTCTTT. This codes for CSPRPGQKNTEAFF.

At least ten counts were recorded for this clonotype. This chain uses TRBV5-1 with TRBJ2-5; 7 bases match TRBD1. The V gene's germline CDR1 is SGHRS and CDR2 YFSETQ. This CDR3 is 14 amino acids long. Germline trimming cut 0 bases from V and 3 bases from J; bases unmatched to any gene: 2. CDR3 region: CASSLDRGEETQYF. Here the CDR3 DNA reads TGCGCCAGCAGCTTGGACAGGGGAGAAGAGACCCAGTACTTC.

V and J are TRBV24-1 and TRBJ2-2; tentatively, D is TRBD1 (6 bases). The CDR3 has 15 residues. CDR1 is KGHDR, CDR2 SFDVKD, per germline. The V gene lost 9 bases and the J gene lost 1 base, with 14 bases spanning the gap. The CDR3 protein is CATSRQGMNTGELFF. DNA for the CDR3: TGTGCCACCTCCCGGCAGGGGATGAACACCGGGGAGCTGTTTTTT.

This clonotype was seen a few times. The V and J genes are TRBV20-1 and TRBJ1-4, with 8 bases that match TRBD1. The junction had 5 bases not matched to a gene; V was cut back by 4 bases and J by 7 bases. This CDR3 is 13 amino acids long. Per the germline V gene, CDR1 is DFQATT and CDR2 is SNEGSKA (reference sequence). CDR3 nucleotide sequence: TGCAGTGCTAATCAGGGGGCTGGTGAAAAACTGTTTTTT. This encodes CSANQGAGEKLFF.

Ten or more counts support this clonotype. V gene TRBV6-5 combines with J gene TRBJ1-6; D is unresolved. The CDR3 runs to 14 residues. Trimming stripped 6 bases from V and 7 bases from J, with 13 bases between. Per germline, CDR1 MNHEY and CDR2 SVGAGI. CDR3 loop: CASRLPTENSPLHF. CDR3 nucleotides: TGTGCCAGCAGACTACCCACAGAGAATTCACCCCTCCACTTT.

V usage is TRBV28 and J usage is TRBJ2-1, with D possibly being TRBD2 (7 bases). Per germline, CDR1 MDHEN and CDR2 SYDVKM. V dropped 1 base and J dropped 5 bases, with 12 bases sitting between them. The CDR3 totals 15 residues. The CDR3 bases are TGTGCCAGCAGTTTATTAACGGGGGGCAACAATGAGCAGTTCTTC. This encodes CASSLLTGGNNEQFF.

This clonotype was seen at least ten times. The CDR3 sequence: CASSYRPNEKLFF. The CDR3 coding sequence is TGTGCCAGCAGCTACAGACCCAATGAAAAACTGTTTTTT. The gene calls are TRBV7-2 and TRBJ1-4; unclear D gene. Trimming took 4 bases from V and 5 from J, leaving 8 bases between them. Germline lookup yields CDR1 SGHTA and CDR2 FQGNSA. CDR3 length: 13 residues.

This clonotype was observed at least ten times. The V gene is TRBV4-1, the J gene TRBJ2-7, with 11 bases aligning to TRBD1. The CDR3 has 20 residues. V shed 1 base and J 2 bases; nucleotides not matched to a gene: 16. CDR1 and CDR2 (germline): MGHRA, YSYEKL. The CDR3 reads CASSQVLGQGARAGAYEQYF. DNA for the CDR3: TGCGCCAGCAGCCAAGTCCTAGGACAGGGGGCGAGGGCGGGCGCCTACGAGCAGTACTTC.

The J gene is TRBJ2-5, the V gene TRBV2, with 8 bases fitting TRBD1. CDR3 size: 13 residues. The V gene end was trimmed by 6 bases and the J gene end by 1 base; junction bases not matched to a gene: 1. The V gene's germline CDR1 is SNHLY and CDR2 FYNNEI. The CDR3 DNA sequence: TGTGCCAGCAGGGACAGGGTCCAAGAGACCCAGTACTTC. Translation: CASRDRVQETQYF.

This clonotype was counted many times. The CDR3 loop reads CASSPYGTSLGQFF. CDR3 bases: TGCGCCAGCAGCCCGTACGGGACTAGCCTCGGGCAGTTCTTC. This rearrangement joins TRBV5-1 to TRBJ2-1; 9 bases align to TRBD2. This CDR3 has 14 residues. CDR1 and CDR2 (germline): SGHRS, YFSETQ. J was trimmed by 12 bases and V by 4 bases; bases with no gene match: 11.

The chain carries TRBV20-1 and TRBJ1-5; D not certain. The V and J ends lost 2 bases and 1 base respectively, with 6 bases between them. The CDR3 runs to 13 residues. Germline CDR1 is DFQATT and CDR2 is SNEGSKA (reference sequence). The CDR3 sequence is CSARSASNQPQHF. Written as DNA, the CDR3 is TGCAGTGCTAGATCAGCAAGCAATCAGCCCCAGCATTTT.

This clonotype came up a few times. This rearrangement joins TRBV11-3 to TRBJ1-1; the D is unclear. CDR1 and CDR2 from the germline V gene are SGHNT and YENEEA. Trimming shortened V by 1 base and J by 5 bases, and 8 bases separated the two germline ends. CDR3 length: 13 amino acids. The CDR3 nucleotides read TGTGCCAGCAGCTTAGTGTCAGAAACTGAAGCTTTCTTT. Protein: CASSLVSETEAFF.

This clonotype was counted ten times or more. CDR3 nucleotides: TGCAGTGCTAGAGAAGGACTAGCCTTCGGAGAGACCCAGTACTTC. It is translated as CSAREGLAFGETQYF. The chain is built from TRBV20-1 and TRBJ2-5, with 8 bases identical to TRBD2. The CDR3 length is 15 residues. CDR1 is DFQATT and CDR2 is SNEGSKA in the germline V gene (reference sequence). Trimming removed 0 bases from V and 4 bases from J; junction bases left unmatched: 7.

The CDR3 region is CASSLSIGWHGYTF. The CDR3 coding sequence is TGTGCCAGCAGTTTATCGATTGGGTGGCATGGCTACACCTTC. This chain joins TRBV27 and TRBJ1-2, with unresolved D. Trimming took 0 bases from V and 6 from J, leaving 11 bases between them. The CDR3 length is 14 residues. Germline-derived CDR1 and CDR2 are MNHEY and SMNVEV (reference sequence).

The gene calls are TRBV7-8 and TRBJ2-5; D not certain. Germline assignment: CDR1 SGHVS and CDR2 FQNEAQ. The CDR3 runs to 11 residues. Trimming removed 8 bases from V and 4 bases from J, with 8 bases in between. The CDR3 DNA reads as TGTGCCAGCTACGGGCGAGAGACCCAGTACTTC. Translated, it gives CASYGRETQYF.